The 21 T cell receptor beta chains given below trace back to one sample, sequenced in a study of shared clonotypes between healthy human individuals. The assay was immunoSEQ multiplex PCR, and TCRdb's table has in-frame clones only and misses some. The sample has 2 million or so clones, 95% seen once; the top ten hold approximately 0.13%. Material: naive CD4+ T cells sorted from blood. The subset is: CD45RA+ positively selected. These TCRs come from a man between 18 and 35 years old in good health.

The gene calls are TRBV28 and TRBJ2-7; the match to TRBD1 covers 9 bases. The ends lost 6 bases at V and 0 bases at J; junction bases unmatched: 3. Germline V gene data show CDR1 as MDHEN and CDR2 as SYDVKM. The CDR3 is 14 amino acids. DNA of the CDR3: TGTGCCAGCAGGGGACAGGGCGGCTCCTACGAGCAGTACTTC. This gives the protein CASRGQGGSYEQYF.

The chain uses TRBV30 and TRBJ1-4; D is perhaps TRBD1 (6 bases). Germline V gives CDR1 GTSNPN, CDR2 SVGIG (reference sequence). V was cut by 1 base and J by 4 bases, with 13 bases left in between. The CDR3 is 15 residues long. The CDR3 loop is CAWSGRDKRNEKLFF. The CDR3, as DNA: TGTGCCTGGAGTGGCCGGGACAAGCGTAATGAAAAACTGTTTTTT.

Turning to this clone: This same CDR3 is encoded by further DNA sequences in the sample. CDR3 sequence reads: CASSELGSSYNSPLHF. The CDR3 nucleotides are TGTGCCAGCAGTGAATTGGGAAGCTCCTATAATTCACCCCTCCACTTT. The V gene is TRBV2, the J gene TRBJ1-6, with D unresolved. CDR3 length equals 16 residues. Between the trimmed V and J ends, which lost 2 bases and 0 bases, there was a span of 8 bases. Germline V lookup: CDR1 SNHLY, CDR2 FYNNEI.

The J gene is TRBJ2-3, the V gene TRBV18, with TRBD1 matching over 10 bases. The CDR3 spans 13 residues. Germline values: CDR1 KGHSH, CDR2 LQKENI. The V segment lost 4 bases and the J segment 13 bases; nucleotides outside the gene matches: 8. The CDR3 bases are TGTGCCAGCTCACGAACCGGGACAGGGGAGGAGTATTTT. Protein product: CASSRTGTGEEYF.

This sequence joins TRBV20-1 and TRBJ1-1; the D gene is possibly TRBD1 (5 bases). V was cut by 7 bases and J by 4 bases, with 10 bases left in between. This CDR3 contains 11 residues. Germline V lookup: CDR1 DFQATT, CDR2 SNEGSKA (reference sequence). The CDR3 DNA sequence: TGCAGTGGAGGGGATCCCACTGAAGCTTTCTTT. It encodes CSGGDPTEAFF.

Comments on this clone: At the DNA level, this CDR3 is encoded by other sequences in the same sample as well. This chain uses TRBV6-5 with TRBJ1-2, with D maybe TRBD1 (6 bases). CDR1 is MNHEY, CDR2 SVGAGI, per germline. This CDR3 comprises 13 residues. V was cut by 2 bases and J by 5 bases, with 9 bases left in between. In nucleotides, the CDR3 is TGTGCCAGCAGTTACAGAGGGACATATGGCTACACCTTC. Translation: CASSYRGTYGYTF.

V and J are TRBV5-1 and TRBJ1-2, with 12 bases aligning to TRBD1. The CDR3 runs 16 residues. Trimming at V came to 4 bases and at J to 8 bases, leaving 12 bases not matched to a gene. Germline lookup yields CDR1 SGHRS and CDR2 YFSETQ. Here the CDR3 DNA reads TGCGCCAGCAGCCCTCTACCGGGACAGGGGGCCAAAGGCTACACCTTC. Its protein is CASSPLPGQGAKGYTF.

This rearrangement joins TRBV21-1 to TRBJ2-7. TRBV21-1 is noted as a pseudogene. The CDR3 loop spans 11 amino acids. CDR3 nucleotides: TGTGCCCAACGAGGGGGGTACGAGCAGTACTTC. Protein: CAQRGGYEQYF.

The V gene is TRBV6-1, the J gene TRBJ1-1; D is uncertain. The V gene's germline CDR1 is MNHNS and CDR2 SASEGT. V was shortened by 3 bases and J by 0 bases, with 14 bases between the two germline ends. The CDR3 loop spans 16 amino acids. CDR3 protein: CASSDAGGVMNTEAFF. The CDR3 region has the DNA TGTGCCAGCAGTGATGCTGGCGGGGTTATGAACACTGAAGCTTTCTTT.

In nucleotides, the CDR3 is TGTGCCATCAGTGAGTCGAATGTGGTGGGTGAAAAACTGTTTTTT. Amino acids: CAISESNVVGEKLFF. The chain uses TRBV10-3 and TRBJ1-4; no definite D call. Germline-derived CDR1 and CDR2 are ENHRY and SYGVKD. This CDR3 region has 15 residues. Trimming cost V 0 bases and J 7 bases, with 12 bases left between them.

A remark on this clone: Other nucleotide sequences from this sample produce the same CDR3. V usage is TRBV9 and J usage is TRBJ2-3; maybe TRBD2 (5 bases). The CDR3 length is 15 residues. Germline CDR1 SGDLS, CDR2 YYNGEE. V dropped 0 bases and J dropped 0 bases, with 8 bases sitting between them. The CDR3 protein is CASSVDGGSTDTQYF. As DNA, the CDR3 is TGTGCCAGCAGCGTAGACGGCGGGAGCACAGATACGCAGTATTTT.

This sequence joins TRBV5-4 and TRBJ1-6, with D hard to call. Germline V gene lookup returns CDR1 SGHNT and CDR2 YYREEE (reference sequence). The CDR3 contains 15 residues. V lost 4 bases and J 10 bases, leaving 18 bases between the germline ends. CDR3 loop: CASSPWGEGKSPLHF. As DNA, the CDR3 is TGTGCCAGCAGCCCCTGGGGTGAGGGAAAGTCACCCCTCCACTTT.

Only one count was recorded for this clone. The CDR3 DNA reads TGTGCCAGTAGTATAGACTTCCGTTCTAGCACAGATACGCAGTATTTT. Its protein product is CASSIDFRSSTDTQYF. This chain joins TRBV19 and TRBJ2-3, with D unclear. Trimming left V 0 bases short and J 0 bases short, with 10 bases between. This CDR3 is 16 amino acids long. Germline V CDR1 and CDR2: LNHDA, SQIVND (reference sequence).

The chain combines TRBV28 with TRBJ2-6, with a possible D match to TRBD2 (5 bases). Germline V gives CDR1 MDHEN, CDR2 SYDVKM. This CDR3 has 15 residues. V lost 5 bases and J 4 bases, leaving 12 bases between the germline ends. CDR3 residues: CASSALGAGANVLTF. Written as DNA, the CDR3 is TGTGCCAGCAGTGCCCTGGGAGCCGGGGCCAACGTCCTGACTTTC.

This chain links TRBV5-1 with TRBJ2-3, with a tentative D call TRBD2 (6 bases). Germline V CDR1 and CDR2: SGHRS, YFSETQ. Trimming took 4 bases from V and 6 from J, leaving 21 bases between them. The CDR3 spans 16 residues. As DNA, the CDR3 is TGCGCCAGCAGCGCGGGGACCGCCACGTTAAGGGATACGCAGTATTTT. Translation: CASSAGTATLRDTQYF.

This sequence joins TRBV28 and TRBJ2-1; 10 bases are shared with TRBD2. Germline loops: CDR1 MDHEN, CDR2 SYDVKM. V dropped 4 bases and J dropped 9; count of bases not matched to a gene: 9. The CDR3 has 15 amino acids. The CDR3 DNA reads as TGTGCCAGCAGTTCGGCCCAGCGGGGGGGCGGTGAGCAGTTCTTC. Protein product: CASSSAQRGGGEQFF.

This sequence joins TRBV10-3 and TRBJ2-1; 7 bases match TRBD2. Trimming removed 2 bases from V and 7 bases from J; junction bases left unmatched: 11. CDR1 is ENHRY, CDR2 SYGVKD, per germline. The CDR3 consists of 16 residues. CDR3 nucleotide sequence: TGTGCCATCAGTGAGGGGGGGGTGCTAGCTTCGAATGAGCAGTTCTTC. This encodes CAISEGGVLASNEQFF.

As concerns this clone: Within the sample, other DNA sequences also encode this same CDR3. The chain uses TRBV9 and TRBJ1-4; D is ambiguous. The CDR3 is 13 amino acids. In germline, CDR1 is SGDLS, CDR2 YYNGEE. V was cut by 3 bases and J by 3 bases, with 6 bases left in between. The CDR3 loop is CASSGGPNEKLFF. In DNA form, the CDR3 reads TGTGCCAGCAGCGGAGGCCCTAATGAAAAACTGTTTTTT.

The chain recombines TRBV7-2 with TRBJ2-7, with TRBD2 identical over 15 bases. Germline CDR1 and CDR2: SGHTA and FQGNSA. Trimming took 4 bases from V and 4 from J; bases not matched to a gene: 2. There are 15 residues in the CDR3. The CDR3 DNA reads as TGTGCCAGCAGCTCCGGGACTAGCGGGAGGTACGAGCAGTACTTC. Protein sequence: CASSSGTSGRYEQYF.

The V gene is TRBV18, the J gene TRBJ1-3, with D maybe TRBD1 (6 bases). The V end was cut by 6 bases, the J end by 9 bases, with 21 bases between. The germline CDR1 and CDR2 sequences are KGHSH and LQKENI. The CDR3 length is 15 residues. The DNA for the CDR3 is TGTGCCAGCTCCCAAGTGGATGGACAGAGCGGCACCATATATTTT. Translated, it gives CASSQVDGQSGTIYF.

The rearrangement uses TRBV29-1 and TRBJ1-1, with D possibly matching TRBD1 (6 bases). This CDR3 region has 15 residues. Germline CDR1 reads SQVTM; CDR2 reads ANQGSEA. Trimming pared 0 bases from V and 0 bases from J, leaving 11 bases between. The CDR3 coding sequence is TGCAGCGTTGAAGAACACCGACAGGTGAACACTGAAGCTTTCTTT. Translation: CSVEEHRQVNTEAFF.